This T cell receptor beta chain was identified in a study of CD8+CD57+ T cells in acquired aplastic anemia. Previously, flow cytometry had revealed CD8+CD57+ cell expansion in the patients chosen for sequencing. The template used for profiling TCR beta VDJ and CDR3 was genomic DNA. MiXCR was run by TCRdb on the reads, yielding one entry per CDR3 protein. The table lists some 170,000 distinct CDR3 sequences, roughly 48% of them singletons. This clonotype has at least ten counts. Trimming cost V 7 bases and J 6 bases; bases outside gene matches: 3. The CDR3 contains 12 residues. Germline loops: CDR1 DFQATT, CDR2 SNEGSKA (reference sequence).

The chain couples TRBV20-1 to TRBJ1-5; 10 nucleotides match TRBD1. This receptor was obtained from a human donor with aplastic anemia. The sequenced sample was sorted CD4+, CD8+, or CD8+CD57+ T cells (not recorded which) from PBMCs. The CDR3 is CSGTGGAQPQHF. CDR3 bases: TGCAGTGGGACAGGGGGAGCTCAGCCCCAGCATTTT.